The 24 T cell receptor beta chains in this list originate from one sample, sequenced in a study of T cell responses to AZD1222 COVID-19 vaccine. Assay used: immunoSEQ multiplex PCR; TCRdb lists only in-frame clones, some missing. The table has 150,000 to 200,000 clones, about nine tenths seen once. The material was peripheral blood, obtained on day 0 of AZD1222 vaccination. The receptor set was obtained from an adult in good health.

CDR3 sequence: CASSRQTNTEAFF. Here the CDR3 DNA reads TGTGCCAGCAGCAGACAGACAAACACTGAAGCTTTCTTT. This chain links TRBV2 with TRBJ1-1, with D possibly TRBD1 on 5 matching bases. Between the trimmed V and J ends, which lost 6 bases and 2 bases, there was a span of 10 bases. Germline V gives CDR1 SNHLY, CDR2 FYNNEI. The CDR3 has 13 residues.

The CDR3 here is CASSPDRYNEQFF. The CDR3 region has the DNA TGTGCCAGCAGCCCCGACAGGTACAATGAGCAGTTCTTC. This rearrangement joins TRBV5-4 to TRBJ2-1; D is possibly TRBD1 (6 bases). The V end lost 4 bases, the J end lost 4 bases, and 9 bases lay between the germline ends. Germline V gives CDR1 SGHNT, CDR2 YYREEE (reference sequence). The CDR3 length is 13 residues.

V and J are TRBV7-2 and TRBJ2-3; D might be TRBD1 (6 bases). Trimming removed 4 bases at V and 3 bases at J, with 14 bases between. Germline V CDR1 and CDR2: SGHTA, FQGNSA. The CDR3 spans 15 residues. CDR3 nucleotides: TGTGCCAGCAGCTCCCAGGGGATTGGGACAGATACGCAGTATTTT. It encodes CASSSQGIGTDTQYF.

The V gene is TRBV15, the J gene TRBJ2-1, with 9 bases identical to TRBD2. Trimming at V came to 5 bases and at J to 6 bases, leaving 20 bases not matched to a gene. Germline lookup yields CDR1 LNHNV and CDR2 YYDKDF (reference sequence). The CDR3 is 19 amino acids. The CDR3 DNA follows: TGTGCCACCAGCGGATTCTCCGGGAGGCGGGAGGGCCGGAGCAATGAGCAGTTCTTC. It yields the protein CATSGFSGRREGRSNEQFF. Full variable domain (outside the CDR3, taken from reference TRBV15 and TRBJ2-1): DAMVIQNPRYQVTQFGKPVTLSCSQTLNHNVMYWYQQKSSQAPKLLFHYYDKDFNNEADTPDNFQSRRPNTSFCFLDIRSPGLGDTAMYLCATSGFSGRREGRSNEQFFGPGTRLTVL.

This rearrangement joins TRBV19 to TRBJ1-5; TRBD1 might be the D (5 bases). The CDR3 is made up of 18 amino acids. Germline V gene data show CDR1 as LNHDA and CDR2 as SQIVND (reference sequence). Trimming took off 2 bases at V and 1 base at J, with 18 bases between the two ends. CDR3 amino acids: CASSITGTGLGSNQPQHF. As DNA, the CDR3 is TGTGCCAGTAGTATAACCGGGACGGGCCTTGGGAGCAATCAGCCCCAGCATTTT. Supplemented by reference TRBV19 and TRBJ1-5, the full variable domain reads DGGITQSPKYLFRKEGQNVTLSCEQNLNHDAMYWYRQDPGQGLRLIYYSQIVNDFQKGDIAEGYSVSREKKESFPLTVTSAQKNPTAFYLCASSITGTGLGSNQPQHFGDGTRLSIL.

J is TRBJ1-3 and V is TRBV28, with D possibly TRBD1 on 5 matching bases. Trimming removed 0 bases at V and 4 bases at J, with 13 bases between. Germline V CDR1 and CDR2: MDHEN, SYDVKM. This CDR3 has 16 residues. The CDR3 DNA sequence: TGTGCCAGCAGTTTATGGACAGACGCACCAGGAAACACCATATATTTT. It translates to CASSLWTDAPGNTIYF.

The CDR3 here is CASTAGTTFEKLFF. CDR3 DNA: TGCGCCAGCACGGCGGGGACAACCTTTGAAAAACTGTTTTTT. The gene calls are TRBV5-1 and TRBJ1-4, with a weak D call TRBD1 (6 bases). The CDR3 has 14 residues. The V gene's germline CDR1 is SGHRS and CDR2 YFSETQ. Trimming took 6 bases from V and 7 from J, leaving 16 bases between them.

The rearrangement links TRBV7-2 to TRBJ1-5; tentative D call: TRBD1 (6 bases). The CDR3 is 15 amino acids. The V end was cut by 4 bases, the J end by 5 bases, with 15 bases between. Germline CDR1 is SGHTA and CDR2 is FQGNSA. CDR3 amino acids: CASSSIQGRDQPQHF. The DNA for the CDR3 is TGTGCCAGCAGCTCCATTCAGGGGAGGGATCAGCCCCAGCATTTT. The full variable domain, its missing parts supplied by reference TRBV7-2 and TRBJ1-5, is GAGVSQSPSNKVTEKGKDVELRCDPISGHTALYWYRQSLGQGLEFLIYFQGNSAPDKSGLPSDRFSAERTGGSVSTLTIQRTQQEDSAVYLCASSSIQGRDQPQHFGDGTRLSIL.

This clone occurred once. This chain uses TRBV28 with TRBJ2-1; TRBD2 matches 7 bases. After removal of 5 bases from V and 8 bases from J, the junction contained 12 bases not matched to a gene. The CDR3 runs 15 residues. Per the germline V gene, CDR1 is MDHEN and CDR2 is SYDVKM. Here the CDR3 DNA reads TGTGCCAGCAGTCACGGGGGGACTTTCTTCCATGAGCAGTTCTTC. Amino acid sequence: CASSHGGTFFHEQFF.

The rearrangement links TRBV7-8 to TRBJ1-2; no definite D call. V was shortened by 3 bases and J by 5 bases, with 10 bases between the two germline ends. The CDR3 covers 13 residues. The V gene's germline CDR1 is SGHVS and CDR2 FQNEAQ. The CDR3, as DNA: TGTGCCAGCAGCTTTGAGATCGGTTATGGCTACACCTTC. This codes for CASSFEIGYGYTF.

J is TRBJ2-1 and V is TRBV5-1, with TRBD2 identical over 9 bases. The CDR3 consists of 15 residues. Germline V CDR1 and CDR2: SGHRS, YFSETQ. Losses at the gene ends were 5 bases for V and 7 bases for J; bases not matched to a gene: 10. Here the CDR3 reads CASRRPGLALNEQFF. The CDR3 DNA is TGCGCCAGCAGACGACCGGGACTAGCCTTAAATGAGCAGTTCTTC.

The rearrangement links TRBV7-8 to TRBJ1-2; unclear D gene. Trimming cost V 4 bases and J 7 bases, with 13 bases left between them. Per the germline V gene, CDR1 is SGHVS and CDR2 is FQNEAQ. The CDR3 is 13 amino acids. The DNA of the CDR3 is TGTGCCAGCAGCTCCCGATTTGCAACTGGCTACACCTTC. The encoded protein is CASSSRFATGYTF.

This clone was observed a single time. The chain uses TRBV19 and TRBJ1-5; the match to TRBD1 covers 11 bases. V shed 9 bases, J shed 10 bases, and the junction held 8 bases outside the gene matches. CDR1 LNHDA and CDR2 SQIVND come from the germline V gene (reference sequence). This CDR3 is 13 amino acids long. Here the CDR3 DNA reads TGTGCCAGCTGGACAGGGGGCGAATCCCCCCAGCATTTT. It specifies CASWTGGESPQHF.

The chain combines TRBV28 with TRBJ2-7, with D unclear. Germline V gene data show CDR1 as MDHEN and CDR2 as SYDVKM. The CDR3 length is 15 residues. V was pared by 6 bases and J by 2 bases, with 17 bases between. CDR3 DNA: TGTGCCAGCAGCCCCCCGGCGGCACTGGCCTACGAGCAGTACTTC. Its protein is CASSPPAALAYEQYF.

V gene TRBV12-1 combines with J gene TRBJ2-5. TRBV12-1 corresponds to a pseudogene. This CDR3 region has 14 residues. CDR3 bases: TGTGCCAGCAGCTTTTTAGGCTACCAAGAGACCCAGTACTTC. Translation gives CASSFLGYQETQYF.

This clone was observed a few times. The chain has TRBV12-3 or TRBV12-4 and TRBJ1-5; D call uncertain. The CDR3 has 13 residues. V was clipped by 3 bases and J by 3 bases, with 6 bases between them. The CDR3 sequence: CASSLRINQPQHF. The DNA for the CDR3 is TGTGCCAGCAGTTTGCGCATCAATCAGCCCCAGCATTTT.

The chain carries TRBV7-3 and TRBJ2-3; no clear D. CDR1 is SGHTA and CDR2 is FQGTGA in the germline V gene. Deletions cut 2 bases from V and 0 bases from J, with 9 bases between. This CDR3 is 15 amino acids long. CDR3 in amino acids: CASSLSGGSTDTQYF. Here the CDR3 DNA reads TGTGCCAGCAGCTTATCTGGCGGTAGCACAGATACGCAGTATTTT.

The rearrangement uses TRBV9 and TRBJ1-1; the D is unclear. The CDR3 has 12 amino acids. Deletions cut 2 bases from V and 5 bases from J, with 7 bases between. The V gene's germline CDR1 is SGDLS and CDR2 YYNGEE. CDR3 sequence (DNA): TGTGCCAGCAGCGTGGGCGGAACTGAAGCTTTCTTT. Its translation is CASSVGGTEAFF.

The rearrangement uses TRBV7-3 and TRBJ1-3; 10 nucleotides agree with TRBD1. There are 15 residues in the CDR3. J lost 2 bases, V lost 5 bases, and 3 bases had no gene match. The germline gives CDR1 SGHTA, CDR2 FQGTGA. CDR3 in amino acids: CASSPTGGPGNTIYF. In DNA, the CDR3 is TGTGCCAGCAGCCCGACAGGGGGCCCTGGAAACACCATATATTTT.

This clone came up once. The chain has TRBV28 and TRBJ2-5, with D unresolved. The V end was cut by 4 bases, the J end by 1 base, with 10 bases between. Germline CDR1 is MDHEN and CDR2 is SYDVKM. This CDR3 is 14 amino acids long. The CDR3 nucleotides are TGTGCCAGCAGTTCCTCTGGGCCCCAAGAGACCCAGTACTTC. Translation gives CASSSSGPQETQYF. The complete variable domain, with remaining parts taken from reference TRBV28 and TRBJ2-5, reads DVKVTQSSRYLVKRTGEKVFLECVQDMDHENMFWYRQDPGLGLRLIYFSYDVKMKEKGDIPEGYSVSREKKERFSLILESASTNQTSMYLCASSSSGPQETQYFGPGTRLLVL.

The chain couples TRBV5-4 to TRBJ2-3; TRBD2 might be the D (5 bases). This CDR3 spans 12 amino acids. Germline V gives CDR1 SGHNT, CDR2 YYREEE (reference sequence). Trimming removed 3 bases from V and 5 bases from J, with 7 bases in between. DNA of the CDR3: TGTGCCAGCAGCTCGGCGGGAGATACGCAGTATTTT. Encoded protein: CASSSAGDTQYF.

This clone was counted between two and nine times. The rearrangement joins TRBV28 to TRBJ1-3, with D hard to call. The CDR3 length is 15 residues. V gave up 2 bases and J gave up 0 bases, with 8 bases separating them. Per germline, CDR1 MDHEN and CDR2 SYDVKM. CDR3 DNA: TGTGCCAGCAGTTTAGGTGGAAACTCTGGAAACACCATATATTTT. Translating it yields CASSLGGNSGNTIYF.

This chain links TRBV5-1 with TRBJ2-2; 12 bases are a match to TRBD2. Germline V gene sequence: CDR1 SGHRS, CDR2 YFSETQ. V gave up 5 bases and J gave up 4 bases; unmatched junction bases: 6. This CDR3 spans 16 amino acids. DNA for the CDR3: TGCGCCAGCAGTTCCGGGACTAGCGGGTTCACCGGGGAGCTGTTTTTT. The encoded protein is CASSSGTSGFTGELFF.

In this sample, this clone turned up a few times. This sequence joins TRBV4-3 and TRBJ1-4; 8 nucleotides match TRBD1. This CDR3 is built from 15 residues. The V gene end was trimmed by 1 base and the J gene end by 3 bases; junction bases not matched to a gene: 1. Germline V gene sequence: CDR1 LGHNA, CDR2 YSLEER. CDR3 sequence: CASSQGTGSNEKLFF. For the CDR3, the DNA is TGCGCCAGCAGCCAAGGGACAGGGTCTAATGAAAAACTGTTTTTT.